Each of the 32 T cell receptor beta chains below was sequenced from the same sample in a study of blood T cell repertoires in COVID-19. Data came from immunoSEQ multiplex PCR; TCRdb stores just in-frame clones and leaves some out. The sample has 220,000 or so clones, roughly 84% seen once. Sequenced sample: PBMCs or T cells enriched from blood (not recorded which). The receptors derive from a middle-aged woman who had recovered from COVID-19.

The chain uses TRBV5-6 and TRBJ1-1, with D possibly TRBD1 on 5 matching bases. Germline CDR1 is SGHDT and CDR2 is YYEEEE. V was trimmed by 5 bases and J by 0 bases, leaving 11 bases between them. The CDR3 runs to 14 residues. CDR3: CASRPWGVNTEAFF. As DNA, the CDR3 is TGTGCCAGCAGGCCCTGGGGGGTGAACACTGAAGCTTTCTTT.

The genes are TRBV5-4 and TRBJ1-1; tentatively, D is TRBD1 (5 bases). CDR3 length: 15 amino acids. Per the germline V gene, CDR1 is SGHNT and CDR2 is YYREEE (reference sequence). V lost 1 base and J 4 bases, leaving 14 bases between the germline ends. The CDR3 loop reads CASSLIDPRGTEAFF. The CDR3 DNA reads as TGTGCCAGCAGCTTGATTGACCCAAGGGGCACTGAAGCTTTCTTT.

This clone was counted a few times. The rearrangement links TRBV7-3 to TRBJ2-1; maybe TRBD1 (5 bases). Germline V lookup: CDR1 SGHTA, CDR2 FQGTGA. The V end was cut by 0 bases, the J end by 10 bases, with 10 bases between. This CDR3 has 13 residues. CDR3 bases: TGTGCCAGCAGCTTAACGGACACCGGGGAGCAGTTCTTC. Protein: CASSLTDTGEQFF.

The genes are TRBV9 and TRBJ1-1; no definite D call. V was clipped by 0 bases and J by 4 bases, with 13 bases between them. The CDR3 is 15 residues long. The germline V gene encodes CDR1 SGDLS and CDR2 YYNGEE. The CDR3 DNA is TGTGCCAGCAGCGTAGATAAAGGAGGGTTCACTGAAGCTTTCTTT. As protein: CASSVDKGGFTEAFF.

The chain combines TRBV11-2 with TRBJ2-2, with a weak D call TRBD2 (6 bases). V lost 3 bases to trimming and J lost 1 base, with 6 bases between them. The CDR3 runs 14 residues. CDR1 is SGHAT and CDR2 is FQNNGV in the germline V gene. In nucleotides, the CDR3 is TGTGCCAGCAGCTTGACTAGGAACACCGGGGAGCTGTTTTTT. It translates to CASSLTRNTGELFF.

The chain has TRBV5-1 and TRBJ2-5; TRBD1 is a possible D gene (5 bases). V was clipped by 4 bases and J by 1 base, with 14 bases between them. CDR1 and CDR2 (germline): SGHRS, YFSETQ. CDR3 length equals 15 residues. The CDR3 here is CASSANGQGQETQYF. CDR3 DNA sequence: TGCGCCAGCAGCGCCAATGGGCAGGGCCAAGAGACCCAGTACTTC.

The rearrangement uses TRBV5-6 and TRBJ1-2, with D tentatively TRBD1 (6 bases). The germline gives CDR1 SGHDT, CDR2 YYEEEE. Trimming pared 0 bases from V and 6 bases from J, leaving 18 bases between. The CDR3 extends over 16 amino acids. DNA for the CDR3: TGTGCCAGCAGCTTGGCCATTAGAAGGGGGAGACATGGCTACACCTTC. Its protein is CASSLAIRRGRHGYTF.

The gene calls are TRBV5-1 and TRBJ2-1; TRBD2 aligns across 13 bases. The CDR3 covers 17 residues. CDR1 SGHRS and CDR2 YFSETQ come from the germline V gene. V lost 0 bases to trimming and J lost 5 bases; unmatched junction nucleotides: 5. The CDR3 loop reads CASSLGTSGSINNEQFF. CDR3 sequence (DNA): TGCGCCAGCAGCTTGGGGACTAGCGGGAGTATCAACAATGAGCAGTTCTTC. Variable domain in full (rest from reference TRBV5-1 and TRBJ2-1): KAGVTQTPRYLIKTRGQQVTLSCSPISGHRSVSWYQQTPGQGLQFLFEYFSETQRNKGNFPGRFSGRQFSNSRSEMNVSTLELGDSALYLCASSLGTSGSINNEQFFGPGTRLTVL.

The CDR3 protein is CASRGRLAGVPDTQYF. The CDR3 bases are TGTGCCAGCCGAGGCCGACTAGCGGGAGTTCCAGATACGCAGTATTTT. The V gene is TRBV28, the J gene TRBJ2-3; the match to TRBD2 covers 12 bases. V was clipped by 8 bases and J by 4 bases; unmatched bases: 10. The length of the CDR3 is 16 residues. CDR1 and CDR2 from the germline V gene are MDHEN and SYDVKM.

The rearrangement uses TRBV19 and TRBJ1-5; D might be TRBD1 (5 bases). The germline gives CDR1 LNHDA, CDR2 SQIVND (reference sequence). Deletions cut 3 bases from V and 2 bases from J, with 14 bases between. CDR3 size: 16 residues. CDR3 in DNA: TGTGCCAGTAGTATGAGACAGCCCACGGGCAATCAGCCCCAGCATTTT. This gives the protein CASSMRQPTGNQPQHF.

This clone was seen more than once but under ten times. CDR3 region: CSATPEDTQYF. Written as DNA, the CDR3 is TGCAGTGCTACCCCAGAAGATACGCAGTATTTT. V usage is TRBV20-1 and J usage is TRBJ2-3; no clear D. Trimming removed 4 bases from V and 5 bases from J, with 7 bases in between. The CDR3 spans 11 residues. Germline CDR1 is DFQATT and CDR2 is SNEGSKA (reference sequence).

CDR3 DNA: TGTGCCAGCTCAGAGGGACAGGGGGGAATTTACGAGCAGTACGTC. The encoded protein is CASSEGQGGIYEQYV. The gene calls are TRBV18 and TRBJ2-7; 11 positions agree with TRBD1. The CDR3 has 15 residues. Germline V gives CDR1 KGHSH, CDR2 LQKENI. V lost 5 bases, J lost 4 bases, and 7 bases stayed unmatched.

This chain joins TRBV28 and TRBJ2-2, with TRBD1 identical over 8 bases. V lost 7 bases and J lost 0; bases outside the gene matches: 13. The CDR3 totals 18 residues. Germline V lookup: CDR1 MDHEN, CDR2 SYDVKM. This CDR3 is CASTFYRRQGTNTGELFF. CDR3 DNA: TGTGCCAGCACCTTTTACCGTCGACAGGGGACGAACACCGGGGAGCTGTTTTTT.

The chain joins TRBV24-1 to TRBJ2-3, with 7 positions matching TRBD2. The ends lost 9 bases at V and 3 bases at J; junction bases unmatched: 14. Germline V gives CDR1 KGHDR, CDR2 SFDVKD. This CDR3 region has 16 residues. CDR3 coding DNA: TGTGCCACCCAATCCGTGCGGGAGAAAAGGACAGATACGCAGTATTTT. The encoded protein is CATQSVREKRTDTQYF.

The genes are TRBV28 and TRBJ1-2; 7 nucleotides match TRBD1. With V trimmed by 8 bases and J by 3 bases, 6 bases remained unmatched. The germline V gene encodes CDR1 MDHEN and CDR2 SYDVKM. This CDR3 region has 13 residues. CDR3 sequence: CASHTGVDYGYTF. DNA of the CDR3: TGTGCCAGCCATACAGGGGTTGACTATGGCTACACCTTC.

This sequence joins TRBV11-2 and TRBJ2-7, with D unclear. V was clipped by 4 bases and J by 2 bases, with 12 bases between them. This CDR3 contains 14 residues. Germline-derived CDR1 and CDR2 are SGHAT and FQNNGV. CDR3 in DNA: TGTGCCAGCAGCTACCTTGGTCCTACCTACGAGCAGTACTTC. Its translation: CASSYLGPTYEQYF.

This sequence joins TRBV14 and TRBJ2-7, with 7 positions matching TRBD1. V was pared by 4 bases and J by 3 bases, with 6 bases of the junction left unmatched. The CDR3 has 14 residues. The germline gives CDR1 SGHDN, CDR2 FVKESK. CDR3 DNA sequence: TGTGCCAGCAGCCCCTGGGACAGCTACTACGAGCAGTACTTC. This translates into CASSPWDSYYEQYF. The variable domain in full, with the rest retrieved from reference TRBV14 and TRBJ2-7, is EAGVTQFPSHSVIEKGQTVTLRCDPISGHDNLYWYRRVMGKEIKFLLHFVKESKQDESGMPNNRFLAERTGGTYSTLKVQPAELEDSGVYFCASSPWDSYYEQYFGPGTRLTVT.

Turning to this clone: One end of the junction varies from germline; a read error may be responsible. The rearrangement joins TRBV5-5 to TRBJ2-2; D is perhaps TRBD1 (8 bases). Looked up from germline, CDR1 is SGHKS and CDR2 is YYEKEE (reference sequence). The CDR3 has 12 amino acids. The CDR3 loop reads CASSLTGGVLFF. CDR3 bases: TGTGCCAGCAGCTTGACAGGGGGGGTGCTGTTTTTT.

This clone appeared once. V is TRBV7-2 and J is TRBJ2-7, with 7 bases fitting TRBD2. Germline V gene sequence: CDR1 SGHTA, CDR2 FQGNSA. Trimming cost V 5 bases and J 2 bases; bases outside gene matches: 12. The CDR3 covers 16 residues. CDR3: CASSRPTSLGPYEQYF. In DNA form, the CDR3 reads TGTGCCAGCAGCCGCCCGACTAGCTTGGGGCCCTACGAGCAGTACTTC.

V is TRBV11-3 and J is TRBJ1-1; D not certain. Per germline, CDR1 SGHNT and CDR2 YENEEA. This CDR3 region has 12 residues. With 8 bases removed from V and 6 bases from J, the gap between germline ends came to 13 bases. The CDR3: CASQEVVAEAFF. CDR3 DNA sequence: TGTGCCAGCCAGGAGGTGGTAGCTGAAGCTTTCTTT.

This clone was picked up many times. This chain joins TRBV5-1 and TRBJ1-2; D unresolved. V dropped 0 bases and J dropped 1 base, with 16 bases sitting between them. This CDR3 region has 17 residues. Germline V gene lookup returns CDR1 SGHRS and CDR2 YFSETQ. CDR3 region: CASSLGHGGASNYGYTF. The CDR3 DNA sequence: TGCGCCAGCAGCTTGGGCCACGGCGGAGCCAGTAACTATGGCTACACCTTC.

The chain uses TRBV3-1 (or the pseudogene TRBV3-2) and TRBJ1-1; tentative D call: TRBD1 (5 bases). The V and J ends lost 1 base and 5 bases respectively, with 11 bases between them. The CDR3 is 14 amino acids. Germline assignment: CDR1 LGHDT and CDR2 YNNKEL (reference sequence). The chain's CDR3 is CASSQAGRGTEAFF. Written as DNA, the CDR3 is TGTGCCAGCAGCCAAGCAGGCCGGGGGACTGAAGCTTTCTTT.

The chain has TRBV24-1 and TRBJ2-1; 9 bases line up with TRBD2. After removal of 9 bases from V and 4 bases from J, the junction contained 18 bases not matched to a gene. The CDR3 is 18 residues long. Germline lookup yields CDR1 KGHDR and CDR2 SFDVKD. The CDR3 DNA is TGTGCCACCCTGCATTGGTTAGCGGGAGAAAGGAAGTACAATGAGCAGTTCTTC. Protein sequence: CATLHWLAGERKYNEQFF.

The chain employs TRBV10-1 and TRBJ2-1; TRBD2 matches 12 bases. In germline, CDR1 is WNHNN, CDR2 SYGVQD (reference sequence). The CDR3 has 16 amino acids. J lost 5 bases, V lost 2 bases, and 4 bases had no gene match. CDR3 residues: CASSETLAGGHNEQFF. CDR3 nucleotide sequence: TGCGCCAGCAGTGAGACGCTAGCGGGAGGGCACAATGAGCAGTTCTTC.

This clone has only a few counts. The CDR3 bases are TGTGCCAGCGAGAGTAGAACCGGGACTAGTCAATATGGGGCCAACGTCCTGACTTTC. Protein sequence: CASESRTGTSQYGANVLTF. The genes are TRBV2 and TRBJ2-6; 8 bases are shared with TRBD2. CDR1 and CDR2 from the germline V gene are SNHLY and FYNNEI. The junction had 18 bases not matched to a gene; V was cut back by 8 bases and J by 3 bases. This CDR3 is 19 amino acids long.

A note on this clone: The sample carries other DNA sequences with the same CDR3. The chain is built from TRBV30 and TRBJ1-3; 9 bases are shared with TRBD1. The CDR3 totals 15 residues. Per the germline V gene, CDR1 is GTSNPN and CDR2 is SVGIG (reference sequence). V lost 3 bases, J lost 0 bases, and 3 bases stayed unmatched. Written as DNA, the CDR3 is TGTGCCTGGAGCCGGGACAGGGCCTCTGGAAACACCATATATTTT. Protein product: CAWSRDRASGNTIYF.

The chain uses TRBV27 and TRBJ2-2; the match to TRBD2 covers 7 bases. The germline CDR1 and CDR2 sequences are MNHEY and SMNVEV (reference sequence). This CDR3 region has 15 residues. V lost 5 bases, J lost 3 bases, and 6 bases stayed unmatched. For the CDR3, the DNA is TGTGCCAGCAGTCCCACAGCGGGGTACACCGGGGAGCTGTTTTTT. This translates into CASSPTAGYTGELFF.

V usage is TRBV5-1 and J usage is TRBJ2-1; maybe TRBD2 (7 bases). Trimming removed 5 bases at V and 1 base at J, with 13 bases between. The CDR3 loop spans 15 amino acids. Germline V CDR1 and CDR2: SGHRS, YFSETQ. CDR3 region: CASRLSGTSYNEQFF. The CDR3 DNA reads TGCGCCAGCAGGTTAAGCGGGACATCCTACAATGAGCAGTTCTTC.

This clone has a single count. CDR3 protein: CASSLPTGLASANTGELFF. CDR3 DNA: TGTGCCAGCAGTTTACCTACGGGACTAGCTAGCGCGAACACCGGGGAGCTGTTTTTT. The chain carries TRBV28 and TRBJ2-2; 9 positions agree with TRBD2. Per germline, CDR1 MDHEN and CDR2 SYDVKM. J lost 0 bases, V lost 2 bases, and 10 bases had no gene match. CDR3 length equals 19 residues.

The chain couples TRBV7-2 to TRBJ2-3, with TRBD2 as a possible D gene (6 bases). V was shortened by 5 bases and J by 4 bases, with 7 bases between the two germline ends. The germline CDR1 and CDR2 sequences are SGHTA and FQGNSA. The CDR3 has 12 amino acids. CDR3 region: CASSPGADTQYF. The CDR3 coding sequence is TGTGCCAGCAGCCCGGGGGCAGATACGCAGTATTTT.

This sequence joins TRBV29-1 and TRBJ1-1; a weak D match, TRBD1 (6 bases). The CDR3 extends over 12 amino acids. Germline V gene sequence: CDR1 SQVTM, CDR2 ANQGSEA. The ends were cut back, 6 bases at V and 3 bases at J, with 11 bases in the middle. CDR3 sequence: CSVGPGDTEAFF. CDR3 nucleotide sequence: TGCAGCGTCGGACCAGGGGACACTGAAGCTTTCTTT.

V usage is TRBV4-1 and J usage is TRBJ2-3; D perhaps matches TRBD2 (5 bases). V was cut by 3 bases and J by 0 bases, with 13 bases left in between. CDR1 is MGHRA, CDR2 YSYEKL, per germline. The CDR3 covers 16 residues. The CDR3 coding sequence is TGCGCCAGCAGCCAGGACTCGGGCGCTAGCACAGATACGCAGTATTTT. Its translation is CASSQDSGASTDTQYF.